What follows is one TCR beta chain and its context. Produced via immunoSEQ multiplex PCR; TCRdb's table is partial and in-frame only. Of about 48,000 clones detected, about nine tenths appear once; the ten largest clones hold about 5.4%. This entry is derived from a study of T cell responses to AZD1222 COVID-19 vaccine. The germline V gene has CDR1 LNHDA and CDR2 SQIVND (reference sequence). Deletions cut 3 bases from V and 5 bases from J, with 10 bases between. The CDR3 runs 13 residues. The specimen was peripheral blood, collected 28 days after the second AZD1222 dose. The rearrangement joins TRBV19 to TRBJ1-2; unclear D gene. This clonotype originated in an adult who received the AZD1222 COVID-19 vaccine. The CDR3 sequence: CASSMGGGYGYTF. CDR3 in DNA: TGTGCCAGTAGTATGGGTGGCGGATATGGCTACACCTTC. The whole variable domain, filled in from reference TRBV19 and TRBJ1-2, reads DGGITQSPKYLFRKEGQNVTLSCEQNLNHDAMYWYRQDPGQGLRLIYYSQIVNDFQKGDIAEGYSVSREKKESFPLTVTSAQKNPTAFYLCASSMGGGYGYTFGSGTRLTVV.